The 29 T cell receptor beta chains given below trace back to one sample, sequenced in a study of cytomegalovirus exposure and HLA in healthy donors. With 60 Vbeta and 13 Jbeta primers, the PCR was carried out. The table came from immunoSEQ multiplex PCR; TCRdb's copy has only in-frame clones and leaves some out. The sample lists fewer than 130,000 clones, approximately 82% occurring once. Sequencing was done on a sample of PBMCs. Every receptor here comes from a man in his thirties or forties in good health and CMV-seropositive.

In its sample, this clone was seen once. The chain recombines TRBV30 with TRBJ1-4; no firm D call. This CDR3 is 14 amino acids long. The V gene lost 2 bases and the J gene lost 7 bases, with 14 bases spanning the gap. Germline-derived CDR1 and CDR2 are GTSNPN and SVGIG (reference sequence). CDR3 residues: CAWSPRGWSEKLFF. The CDR3 bases are TGTGCCTGGAGTCCCCGCGGGTGGAGTGAAAAACTGTTTTTT.

This clone is classed as medium-sized (0.01 to 0.1%). The chain joins TRBV6-4 to TRBJ2-3; D is perhaps TRBD2 (6 bases). This CDR3 region has 16 residues. V lost 6 bases and J lost 2, with 18 bases in between. The germline V gene encodes CDR1 MRHNA and CDR2 SNTAGT. CDR3 nucleotides: TGTGCCAGCAGCGTAGAGGCCGGGACTCCCACAGATACGCAGTATTTT. Amino acids: CASSVEAGTPTDTQYF.

This clone occurred once. The chain is built from TRBV27 and TRBJ2-7; 12 nucleotides match TRBD2. Germline assignment: CDR1 MNHEY and CDR2 SMNVEV (reference sequence). This CDR3 region has 17 residues. V shed 5 bases and J 0 bases; nucleotides not matched to a gene: 8. As DNA, the CDR3 is TGTGCCAGCAGTCCAAGACTAGCGGGGGCTTCCTCCTACGAGCAGTACTTC. Its translation: CASSPRLAGASSYEQYF.

This chain joins TRBV7-9 and TRBJ2-6; weak D call: TRBD2 (5 bases). V dropped 10 bases and J dropped 1 base, with 14 bases sitting between them. The germline gives CDR1 SEHNR, CDR2 FQNEAQ (reference sequence). The CDR3 consists of 15 residues. DNA of the CDR3: TGTGCCAAAAAAGAGGGCCTGTCTGGGGCCAACGTCCTGACTTTC. Residues: CAKKEGLSGANVLTF.

The gene calls are TRBV6-5 and TRBJ2-1; the match to TRBD2 covers 7 bases. The germline V gene encodes CDR1 MNHEY and CDR2 SVGAGI. The V gene end was trimmed by 8 bases and the J gene end by 0 bases; junction bases not matched to a gene: 4. The length of the CDR3 is 14 residues. The CDR3 region is CASGRASSYNEQFF. The DNA of the CDR3 is TGTGCCAGCGGGAGGGCCAGCTCCTACAATGAGCAGTTCTTC.

The rearrangement uses TRBV13 and TRBJ2-5, with D possibly being TRBD1 (5 bases). Germline V lookup: CDR1 PRHDT, CDR2 FYEKMQ (reference sequence). This CDR3 comprises 13 residues. With 2 bases removed from V and 2 bases from J, the gap between germline ends came to 6 bases. CDR3 amino acids: CASSLWTQETQYF. CDR3 sequence (DNA): TGTGCCAGCAGCTTATGGACACAAGAGACCCAGTACTTC.

The chain has TRBV30 and TRBJ1-6, with D tentatively TRBD1 (6 bases). Germline CDR1 and CDR2: GTSNPN and SVGIG (reference sequence). This CDR3 is built from 13 residues. The ends were cut back, 0 bases at V and 8 bases at J, with 8 bases in the middle. CDR3 sequence: CAWSVQGDSPLHF. The CDR3, as DNA: TGTGCCTGGAGTGTACAGGGTGATTCACCCCTCCACTTT.

The chain couples TRBV18 to TRBJ2-2; 10 bases fit TRBD1. The CDR3 totals 17 residues. The germline V gene encodes CDR1 KGHSH and CDR2 LQKENI. V dropped 4 bases and J dropped 4; count of bases not matched to a gene: 9. CDR3 amino acids: CASSLFGTGDGTGELFF. CDR3 nucleotide sequence: TGTGCCAGCTCACTATTCGGGACAGGGGATGGCACCGGGGAGCTGTTTTTT.

The table lists this clone with a count of one. The rearrangement joins TRBV2 to TRBJ2-1, with TRBD2 matching 8 bases. The CDR3 runs to 17 residues. V dropped 4 bases and J dropped 0; count of bases not matched to a gene: 8. Looked up from germline, CDR1 is SNHLY and CDR2 is FYNNEI. CDR3 coding DNA: TGTGCCAGCAGTGCCCGGGTAGCGGGACCCTCCTACAATGAGCAGTTCTTC. It translates to CASSARVAGPSYNEQFF.

The genes are TRBV5-6 and TRBJ2-7; D may be TRBD1 (5 bases). The CDR3 has 18 amino acids. Trimming took off 0 bases at V and 0 bases at J, with 19 bases between the two ends. Germline assignment: CDR1 SGHDT and CDR2 YYEEEE. This chain's CDR3 is CASSLGLSAGPRSYEQYF. As DNA, the CDR3 is TGTGCCAGCAGCTTGGGGCTTTCGGCAGGGCCCCGCTCCTACGAGCAGTACTTC.

CDR3 DNA sequence: TGTGCCTGGAGTGTTCAGGGGATCTATCACGGTGCCGAGCAGTACTTC. Encoded protein: CAWSVQGIYHGAEQYF. The V gene is TRBV30, the J gene TRBJ2-7; possibly TRBD1 for D (6 bases). The CDR3 totals 16 residues. Germline CDR1 and CDR2: GTSNPN and SVGIG (reference sequence). The V end lost 0 bases, the J end lost 6 bases, and 21 bases lay between the germline ends.

The J gene is TRBJ1-2, the V gene TRBV14, with 8 bases matching TRBD1. The junction had 15 bases not matched to a gene; V was cut back by 3 bases and J by 6 bases. Germline V CDR1 and CDR2: SGHDN, FVKESK. The length of the CDR3 is 17 residues. CDR3 coding DNA: TGTGCCAGCAGCCAGACCGGGACAGGCCCGTATCAGCATGGCTACACCTTC. This sequence encodes CASSQTGTGPYQHGYTF.

The chain joins TRBV5-1 to TRBJ1-6; 9 nucleotides line up with TRBD1. This CDR3 comprises 17 residues. Germline V gives CDR1 SGHRS, CDR2 YFSETQ. J gave up 7 bases and V 0 bases, and 8 bases lay outside the gene matches. CDR3 bases: TGCGCCAGCAGCTTGGGGTATATAGGACAGGGGAATTCACCCCTCCACTTT. It yields the protein CASSLGYIGQGNSPLHF.

This chain connects TRBV9 to TRBJ1-2, with a tentative D call TRBD1 (5 bases). Trimming took 4 bases from V and 4 from J, leaving 20 bases between them. This CDR3 has 16 residues. Germline CDR1 reads SGDLS; CDR2 reads YYNGEE. DNA for the CDR3: TGTGCCAGCAGCCCACCTGGGGCAGCTGAATTCTATGGCTACACCTTC. Translating it yields CASSPPGAAEFYGYTF.

The CDR3 nucleotides are TGTGCCAGCAGTCCAGCGGGGAGCTCCTACGAGCAGTACTTC. Translation: CASSPAGSSYEQYF. V gene TRBV25-1 combines with J gene TRBJ2-7, with TRBD2 matching over 7 bases. V shed 5 bases and J 0 bases; nucleotides not matched to a gene: 4. This CDR3 has 14 amino acids. Germline V gene sequence: CDR1 MGHDK, CDR2 SYGVNS.

This clone was recorded once. This chain links TRBV7-2 with TRBJ1-5; perhaps TRBD1 as D (5 bases). The CDR3 is made up of 16 amino acids. Germline lookup yields CDR1 SGHTA and CDR2 FQGNSA. The ends were cut back, 5 bases at V and 0 bases at J, with 14 bases in the middle. CDR3 in amino acids: CASSPPPTASNQPQHF. CDR3 DNA sequence: TGTGCCAGCAGCCCGCCCCCGACAGCTAGCAATCAGCCCCAGCATTTT.

The V and J genes are TRBV4-1 and TRBJ2-7; 9 bases are a match to TRBD1. The length of the CDR3 is 14 residues. CDR1 and CDR2 from the germline V gene are MGHRA and YSYEKL. V dropped 9 bases and J dropped 2; count of bases not matched to a gene: 8. The CDR3 loop is CASSTGGLTYEQYF. DNA for the CDR3: TGCGCCAGTTCGACAGGGGGTTTAACCTACGAGCAGTACTTC.

This clone was seen only once. The rearrangement joins TRBV9 to TRBJ2-2, with D unresolved. This CDR3 contains 14 residues. Germline V gene lookup returns CDR1 SGDLS and CDR2 YYNGEE. V gave up 2 bases and J gave up 0 bases, with 5 bases separating them. Written as DNA, the CDR3 is TGTGCCAGCAGCGTGGCCGCGAACACCGGGGAGCTGTTTTTT. Encoded protein: CASSVAANTGELFF.

For the CDR3, the DNA is TGTGCCAGCTCGGAGGGGTCCCTCACAGATACGCAGTATTTT. Protein product: CASSEGSLTDTQYF. The V gene is TRBV2, the J gene TRBJ2-3; D is perhaps TRBD2 (6 bases). Germline CDR1 is SNHLY and CDR2 is FYNNEI. CDR3 length equals 14 residues. The V gene lost 8 bases and the J gene lost 2 bases, with 14 bases spanning the gap.

This clone has just a few counts. The chain employs TRBV9 and TRBJ1-1, with D perhaps matching TRBD1 (6 bases). The germline CDR1 and CDR2 sequences are SGDLS and YYNGEE. CDR3 length: 15 residues. V lost 6 bases and J lost 4, with 19 bases in between. The CDR3 sequence: CASNSFSGGGTEAFF. The CDR3 DNA follows: TGTGCCAGCAACTCTTTTTCGGGAGGGGGCACTGAAGCTTTCTTT.

This clone was seen only a few times. This chain uses TRBV28 with TRBJ2-4, with 7 nucleotides matching TRBD1. CDR1 is MDHEN, CDR2 SYDVKM, per germline. The CDR3 has 19 amino acids. V shed 7 bases and J 4 bases; nucleotides not matched to a gene: 22. The CDR3 nucleotides are TGTGCCAGCATCTTCCCTCCCTCCTGGCAGGGGGTGTTTAAAAACATTCAGTACTTC. As protein: CASIFPPSWQGVFKNIQYF.

The J gene is TRBJ2-7, the V gene TRBV6-6; the D is unclear. Germline-derived CDR1 and CDR2 are MNHNY and SVGAGI (reference sequence). Deletions cut 0 bases from V and 5 bases from J, with 11 bases between. CDR3 size: 14 residues. CDR3 nucleotides: TGTGCCAGCAGTTACTCGCCCACGGTCCACGAGCAGTACTTC. Translating gives CASSYSPTVHEQYF.

The gene calls are TRBV4-1 and TRBJ1-1; a weak D match, TRBD1 (5 bases). CDR1 is MGHRA, CDR2 YSYEKL, per germline. The CDR3 covers 16 residues. With 1 base removed from V and 5 bases from J, the gap between germline ends came to 17 bases. In nucleotides, the CDR3 is TGCGCCAGCAGCCAAGTTGCCGACAGCATTGGGACTGAAGCTTTCTTT. As protein: CASSQVADSIGTEAFF.

V usage is TRBV6-5 and J usage is TRBJ1-2, with TRBD1 matching over 9 bases. CDR3 length: 15 residues. CDR1 is MNHEY and CDR2 is SVGAGI in the germline V gene. Losses at the gene ends were 7 bases for V and 4 bases for J; bases not matched to a gene: 10. The CDR3 protein is CASNPGQGLSYGYTF. Written as DNA, the CDR3 is TGTGCCAGCAACCCGGGACAGGGACTATCCTATGGCTACACCTTC.

The V gene is TRBV10-3, the J gene TRBJ2-2; D perhaps matches TRBD2 (6 bases). CDR1 and CDR2 from the germline V gene are ENHRY and SYGVKD. The ends were cut back, 4 bases at V and 5 bases at J, with 17 bases in the middle. The CDR3 runs to 16 residues. CDR3 DNA sequence: TGTGCCATCAGTGGAGGCAGGGATGGGGGGACCGGGGAGCTGTTTTTT. This gives the protein CAISGGRDGGTGELFF.

The J gene is TRBJ1-1, the V gene TRBV4-1; 7 nucleotides align to TRBD1. The V and J ends lost 4 bases and 5 bases, in that order; junction bases with no gene match: 13. The germline V gene has CDR1 MGHRA and CDR2 YSYEKL. The CDR3 length is 16 residues. CDR3 in DNA: TGCGCCAGCAGCCGCGTCGGAACAGGGGTTCGGACTGAAGCTTTCTTT. Its protein is CASSRVGTGVRTEAFF.

The gene calls are TRBV19 and TRBJ2-1; 8 nucleotides agree with TRBD2. There are 16 residues in the CDR3. Trimming cost V 2 bases and J 3 bases; bases outside gene matches: 6. CDR1 is LNHDA, CDR2 SQIVND, per germline (reference sequence). CDR3: CASSIRGGFYYNEQFF. CDR3 sequence (DNA): TGTGCCAGTAGTATACGGGGGGGGTTCTACTACAATGAGCAGTTCTTC.

The chain joins TRBV4-1 to TRBJ1-2; D not resolved. The CDR3 length is 15 residues. From germline, CDR1 is MGHRA and CDR2 YSYEKL. The ends were cut back, 1 base at V and 3 bases at J, with 12 bases in the middle. Here the CDR3 DNA reads TGCGCCAGCAGCCAAGCCGGAGGCGGGCACTATGGCTACACCTTC. Residues: CASSQAGGGHYGYTF.

This chain uses TRBV6-6 with TRBJ1-4, with no clear D. Trimming removed 6 bases from V and 1 base from J, with 9 bases in between. Germline V gives CDR1 MNHNY, CDR2 SVGAGI (reference sequence). This CDR3 is built from 14 residues. The CDR3 here is CASSADLTNEKLFF. Here the CDR3 DNA reads TGTGCCAGCAGCGCAGATCTAACTAATGAAAAACTGTTTTTT.